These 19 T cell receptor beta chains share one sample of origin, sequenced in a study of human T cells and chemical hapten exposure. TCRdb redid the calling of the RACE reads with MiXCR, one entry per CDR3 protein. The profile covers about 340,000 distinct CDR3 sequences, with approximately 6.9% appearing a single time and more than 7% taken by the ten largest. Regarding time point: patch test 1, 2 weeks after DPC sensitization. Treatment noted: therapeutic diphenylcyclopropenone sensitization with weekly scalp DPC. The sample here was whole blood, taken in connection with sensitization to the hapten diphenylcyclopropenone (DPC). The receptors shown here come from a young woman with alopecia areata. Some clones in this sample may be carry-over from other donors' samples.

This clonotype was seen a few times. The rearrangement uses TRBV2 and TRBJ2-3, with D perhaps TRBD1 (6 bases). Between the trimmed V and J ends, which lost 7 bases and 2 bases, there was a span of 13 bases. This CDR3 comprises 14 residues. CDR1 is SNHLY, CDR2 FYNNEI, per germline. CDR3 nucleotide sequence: TGTGCCAGCAATTCTCAGGGGTCCACAGATACGCAGTATTTT. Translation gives CASNSQGSTDTQYF.

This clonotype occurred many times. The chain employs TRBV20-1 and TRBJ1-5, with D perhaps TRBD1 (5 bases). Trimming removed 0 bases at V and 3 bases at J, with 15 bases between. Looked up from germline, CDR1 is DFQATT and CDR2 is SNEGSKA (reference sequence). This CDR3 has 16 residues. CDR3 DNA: TGCAGTGCTAGAGATCCGAACGGGGGAGACAATCAGCCCCAGCATTTT. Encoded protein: CSARDPNGGDNQPQHF.

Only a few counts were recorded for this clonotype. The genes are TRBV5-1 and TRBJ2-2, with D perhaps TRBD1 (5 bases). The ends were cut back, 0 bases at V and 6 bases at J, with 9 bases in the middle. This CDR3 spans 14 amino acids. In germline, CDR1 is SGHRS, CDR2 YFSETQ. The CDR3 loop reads CASSLEQGSGELFF. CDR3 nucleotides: TGCGCCAGCAGCTTGGAGCAGGGCTCCGGGGAGCTGTTTTTT.

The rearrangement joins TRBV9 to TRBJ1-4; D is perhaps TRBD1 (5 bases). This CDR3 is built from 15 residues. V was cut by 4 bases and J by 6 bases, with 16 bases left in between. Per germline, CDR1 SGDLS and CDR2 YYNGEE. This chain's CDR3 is CASSPTPSGHEKLFF. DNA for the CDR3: TGTGCCAGCAGCCCCACGCCTTCGGGACATGAAAAACTGTTTTTT.

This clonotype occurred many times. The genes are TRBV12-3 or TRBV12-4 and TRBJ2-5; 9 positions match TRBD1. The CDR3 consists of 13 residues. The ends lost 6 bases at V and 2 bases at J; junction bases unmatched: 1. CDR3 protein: CASSGTGQETQYF. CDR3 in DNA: TGTGCCAGCAGCGGGACAGGGCAAGAGACCCAGTACTTC.

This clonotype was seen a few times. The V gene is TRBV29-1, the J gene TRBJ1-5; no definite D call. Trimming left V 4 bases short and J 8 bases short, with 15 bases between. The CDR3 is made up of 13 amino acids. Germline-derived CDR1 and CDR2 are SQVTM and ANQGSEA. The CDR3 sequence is CSVAGSEAKPQHF. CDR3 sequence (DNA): TGCAGCGTTGCGGGTTCGGAGGCCAAGCCCCAGCATTTT.

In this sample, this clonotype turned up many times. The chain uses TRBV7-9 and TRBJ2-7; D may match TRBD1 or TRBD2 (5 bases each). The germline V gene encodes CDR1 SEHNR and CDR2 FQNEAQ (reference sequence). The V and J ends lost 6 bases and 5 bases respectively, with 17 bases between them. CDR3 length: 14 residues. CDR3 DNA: TGTGCCAGCAGTCACTCTACGGGGACCCACGAGCAGTACTTC. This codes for CASSHSTGTHEQYF.

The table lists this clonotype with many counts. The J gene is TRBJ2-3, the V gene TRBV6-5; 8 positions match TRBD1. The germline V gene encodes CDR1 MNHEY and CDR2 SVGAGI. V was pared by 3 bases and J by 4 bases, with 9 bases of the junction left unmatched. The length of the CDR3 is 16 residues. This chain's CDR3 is CASSYWTGRVADTQYF. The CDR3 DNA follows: TGTGCCAGCAGTTATTGGACAGGGCGAGTAGCAGATACGCAGTATTTT.

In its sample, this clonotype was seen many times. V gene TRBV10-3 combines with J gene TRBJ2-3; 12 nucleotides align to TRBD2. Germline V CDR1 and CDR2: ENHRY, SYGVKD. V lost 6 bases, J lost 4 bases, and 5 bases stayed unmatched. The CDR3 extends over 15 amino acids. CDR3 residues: CAIRTSGGPSDTQYF. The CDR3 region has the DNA TGTGCCATCAGGACTAGCGGGGGCCCCTCAGATACGCAGTATTTT.

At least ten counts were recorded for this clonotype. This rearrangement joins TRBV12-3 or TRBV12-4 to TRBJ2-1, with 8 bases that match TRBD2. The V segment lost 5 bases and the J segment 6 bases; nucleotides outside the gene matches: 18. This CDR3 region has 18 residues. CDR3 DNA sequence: TGTGCCAGCAGTCCTTTCGGCGCGAGGCGGGGGGTAGGCAATGAGCAGTTCTTC. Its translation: CASSPFGARRGVGNEQFF.

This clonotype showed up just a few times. The CDR3 region is CASTFRASGGEETQYF. CDR3 sequence (DNA): TGTGCCAGCACCTTTCGGGCTAGCGGGGGGGAAGAGACCCAGTACTTC. This chain connects TRBV7-6 to TRBJ2-5; 12 bases align to TRBD2. CDR3 length: 16 amino acids. V lost 7 bases to trimming and J lost 3 bases; unmatched junction nucleotides: 9. The germline gives CDR1 SGHVS, CDR2 FNYEAQ.

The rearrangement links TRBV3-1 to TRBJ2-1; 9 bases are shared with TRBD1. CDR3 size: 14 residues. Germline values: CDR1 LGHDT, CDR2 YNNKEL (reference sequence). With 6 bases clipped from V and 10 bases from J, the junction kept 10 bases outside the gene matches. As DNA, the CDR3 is TGTGCCAGCAGGAGGGACAGGGCGAAAGGGGAGCAGTTCTTC. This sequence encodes CASRRDRAKGEQFF.

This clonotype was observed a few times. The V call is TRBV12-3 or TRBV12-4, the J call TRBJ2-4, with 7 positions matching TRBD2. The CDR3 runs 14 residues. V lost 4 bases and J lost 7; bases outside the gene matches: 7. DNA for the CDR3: TGTGCCAGCAGTTCGTTAGACGGGGGGAACATTCAGTACTTC. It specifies CASSSLDGGNIQYF.

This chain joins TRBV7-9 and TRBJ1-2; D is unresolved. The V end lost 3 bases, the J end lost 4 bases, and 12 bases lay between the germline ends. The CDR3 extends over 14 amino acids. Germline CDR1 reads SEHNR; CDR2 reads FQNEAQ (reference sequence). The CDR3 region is CASSLPSKVYGYTF. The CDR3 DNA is TGTGCCAGCAGCTTGCCGTCGAAGGTCTATGGCTACACCTTC. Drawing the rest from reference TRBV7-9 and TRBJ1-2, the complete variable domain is DTGVSQNPRHKITKRGQNVTFRCDPISEHNRLYWYRQTLGQGPEFLTYFQNEAQLEKSRLLSDRFSAERPKGSFSTLEIQRTEQGDSAMYLCASSLPSKVYGYTFGSGTRLTVV.

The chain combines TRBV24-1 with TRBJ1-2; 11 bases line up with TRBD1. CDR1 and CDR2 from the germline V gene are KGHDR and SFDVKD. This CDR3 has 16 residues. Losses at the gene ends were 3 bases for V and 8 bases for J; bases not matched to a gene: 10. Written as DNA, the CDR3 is TGTGCCACCAGTGATGGGACAGGGGGAGAGTTTGGGGGCTACACCTTC. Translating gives CATSDGTGGEFGGYTF.

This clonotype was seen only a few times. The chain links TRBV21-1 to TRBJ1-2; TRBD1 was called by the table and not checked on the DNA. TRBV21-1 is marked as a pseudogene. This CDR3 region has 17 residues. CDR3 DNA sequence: TGTGCCAGCAGCAAAGAAGGAGGACAGGGGAGAGTCTATGGCTACACCTTC. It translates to CASSKEGGQGRVYGYTF.

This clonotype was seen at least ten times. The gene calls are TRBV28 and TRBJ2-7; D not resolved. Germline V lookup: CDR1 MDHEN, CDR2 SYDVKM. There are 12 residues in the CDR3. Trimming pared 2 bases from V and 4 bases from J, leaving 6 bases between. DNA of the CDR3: TGTGCCAGCAGTTTAGGAGAATACGAGCAGTACTTC. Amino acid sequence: CASSLGEYEQYF.

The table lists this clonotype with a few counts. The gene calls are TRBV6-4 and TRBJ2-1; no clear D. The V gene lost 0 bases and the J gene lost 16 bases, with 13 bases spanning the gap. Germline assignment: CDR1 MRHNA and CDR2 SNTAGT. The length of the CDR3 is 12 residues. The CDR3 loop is CASSDSSGGLFF. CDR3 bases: TGTGCCAGCAGTGACTCCTCCGGTGGTCTTTTCTTC.

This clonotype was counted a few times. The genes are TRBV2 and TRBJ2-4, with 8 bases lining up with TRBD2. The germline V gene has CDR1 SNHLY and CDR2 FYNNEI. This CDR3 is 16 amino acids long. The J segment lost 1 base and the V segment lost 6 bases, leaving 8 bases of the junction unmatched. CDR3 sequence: CASRAGGAVAKNIQYF. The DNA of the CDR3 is TGTGCCAGCAGGGCCGGGGGGGCCGTGGCCAAAAACATTCAGTACTTC.